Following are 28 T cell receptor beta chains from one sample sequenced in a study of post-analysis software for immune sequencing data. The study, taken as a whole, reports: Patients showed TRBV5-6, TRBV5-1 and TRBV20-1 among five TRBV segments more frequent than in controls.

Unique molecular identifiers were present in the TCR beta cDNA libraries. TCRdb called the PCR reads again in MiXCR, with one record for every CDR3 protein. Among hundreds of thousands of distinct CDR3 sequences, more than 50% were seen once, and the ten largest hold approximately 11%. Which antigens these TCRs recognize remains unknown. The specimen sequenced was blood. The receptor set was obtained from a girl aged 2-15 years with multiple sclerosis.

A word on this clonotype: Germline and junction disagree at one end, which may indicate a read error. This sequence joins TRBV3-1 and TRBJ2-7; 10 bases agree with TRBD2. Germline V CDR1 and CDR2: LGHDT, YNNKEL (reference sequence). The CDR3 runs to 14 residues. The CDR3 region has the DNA TGCGCCAGCAGCCAACCTAGCGGGAGCTACGAGCAGTACTTC. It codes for CASSQPSGSYEQYF.

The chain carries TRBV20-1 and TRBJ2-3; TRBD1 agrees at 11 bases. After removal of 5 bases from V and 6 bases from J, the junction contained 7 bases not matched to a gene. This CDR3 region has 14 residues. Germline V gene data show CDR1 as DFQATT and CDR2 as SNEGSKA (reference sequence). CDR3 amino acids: CSASGQGGVDTQYF. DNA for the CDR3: TGCAGTGCTTCGGGACAGGGGGGCGTTGATACGCAGTATTTT.

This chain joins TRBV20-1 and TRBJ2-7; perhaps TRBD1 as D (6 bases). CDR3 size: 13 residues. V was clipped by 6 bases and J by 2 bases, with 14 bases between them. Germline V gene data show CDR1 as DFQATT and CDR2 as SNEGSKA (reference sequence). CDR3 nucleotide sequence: TGCAGTGCCACAGGGTTTGGAGCCTACGAGCAGTACTTC. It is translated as CSATGFGAYEQYF.

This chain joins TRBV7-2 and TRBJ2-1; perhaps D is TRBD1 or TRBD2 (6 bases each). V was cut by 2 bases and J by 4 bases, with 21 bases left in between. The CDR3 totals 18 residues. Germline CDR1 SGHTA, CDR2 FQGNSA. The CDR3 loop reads CASSLTGPGAWGYNEQFF. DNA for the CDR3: TGTGCCAGCAGCTTAACGGGCCCGGGGGCGTGGGGGTACAATGAGCAGTTCTTC.

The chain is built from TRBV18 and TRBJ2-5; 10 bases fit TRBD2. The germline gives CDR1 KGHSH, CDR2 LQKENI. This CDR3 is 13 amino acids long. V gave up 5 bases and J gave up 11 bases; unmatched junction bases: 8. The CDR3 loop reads CASSSPGLAVQYF. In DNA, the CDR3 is TGTGCCAGCTCATCGCCCGGACTAGCGGTTCAGTACTTC.

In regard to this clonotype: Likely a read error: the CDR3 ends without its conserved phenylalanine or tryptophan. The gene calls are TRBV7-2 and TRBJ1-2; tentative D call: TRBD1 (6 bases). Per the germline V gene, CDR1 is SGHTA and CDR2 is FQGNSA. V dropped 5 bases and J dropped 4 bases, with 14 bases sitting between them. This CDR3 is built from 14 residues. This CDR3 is CASSVPGHLYGYTC. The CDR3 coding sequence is TGTGCCAGCAGCGTCCCGGGACACCTCTATGGCTACACCTGC.

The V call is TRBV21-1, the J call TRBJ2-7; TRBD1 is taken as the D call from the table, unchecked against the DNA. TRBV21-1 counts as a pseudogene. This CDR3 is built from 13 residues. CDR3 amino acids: CASRAGANYEQYF. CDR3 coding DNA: TGTGCCAGCAGAGCAGGGGCTAACTACGAGCAGTACTTC.

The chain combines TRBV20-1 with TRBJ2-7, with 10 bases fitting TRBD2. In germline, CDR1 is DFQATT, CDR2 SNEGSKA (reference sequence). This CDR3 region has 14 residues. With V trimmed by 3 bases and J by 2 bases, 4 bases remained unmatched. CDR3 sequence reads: CSASGLAATYEQYF. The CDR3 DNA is TGCAGTGCTAGCGGACTAGCGGCCACCTACGAGCAGTACTTC.

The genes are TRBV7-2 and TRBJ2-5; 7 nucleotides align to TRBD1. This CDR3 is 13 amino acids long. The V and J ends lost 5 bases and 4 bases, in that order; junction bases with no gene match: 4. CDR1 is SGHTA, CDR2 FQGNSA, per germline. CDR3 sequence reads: CASSEGQTETQYF. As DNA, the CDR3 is TGTGCCAGCAGCGAGGGACAGACAGAGACCCAGTACTTC.

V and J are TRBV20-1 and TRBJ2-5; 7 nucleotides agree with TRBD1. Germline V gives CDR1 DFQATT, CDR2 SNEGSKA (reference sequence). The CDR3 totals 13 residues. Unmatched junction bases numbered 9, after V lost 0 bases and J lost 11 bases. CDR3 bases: TGCAGTGCTAGAGATAATAGGGGGCTAGAGCAGTACTTC. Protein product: CSARDNRGLEQYF.

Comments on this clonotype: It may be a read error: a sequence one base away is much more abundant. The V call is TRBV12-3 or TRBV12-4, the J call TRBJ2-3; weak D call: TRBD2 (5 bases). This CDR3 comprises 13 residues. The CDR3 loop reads CTSSLARGDTQYF. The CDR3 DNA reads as TGTACCAGCAGTTTAGCGCGCGGAGATACGCAGTATTTT.

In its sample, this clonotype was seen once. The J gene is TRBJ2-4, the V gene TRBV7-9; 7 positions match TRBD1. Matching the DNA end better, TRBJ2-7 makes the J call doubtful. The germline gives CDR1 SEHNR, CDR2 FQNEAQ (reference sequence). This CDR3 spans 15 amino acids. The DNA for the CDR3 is TGTGCCAGCAGCCCCCCCGGCAGGGGGAGTTACGAGCAGTACTTC. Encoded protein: CASSPPGRGSYEQYF.

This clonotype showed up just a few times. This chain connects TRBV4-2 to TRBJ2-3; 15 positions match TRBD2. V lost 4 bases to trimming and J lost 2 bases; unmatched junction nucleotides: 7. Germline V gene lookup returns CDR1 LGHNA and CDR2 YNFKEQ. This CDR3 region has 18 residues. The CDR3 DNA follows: TGTGCCAGCAGCCCCCGGGGACTAGCGGGGGGCCCCACAGATACGCAGTATTTT. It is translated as CASSPRGLAGGPTDTQYF.

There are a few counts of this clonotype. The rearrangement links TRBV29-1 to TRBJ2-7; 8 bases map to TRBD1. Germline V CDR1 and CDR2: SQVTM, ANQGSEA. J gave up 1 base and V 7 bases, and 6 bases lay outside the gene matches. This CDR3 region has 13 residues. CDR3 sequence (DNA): TGCAGCGCCCGGGACAGGCTATCCTACGAGCAGTACTTC. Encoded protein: CSARDRLSYEQYF.

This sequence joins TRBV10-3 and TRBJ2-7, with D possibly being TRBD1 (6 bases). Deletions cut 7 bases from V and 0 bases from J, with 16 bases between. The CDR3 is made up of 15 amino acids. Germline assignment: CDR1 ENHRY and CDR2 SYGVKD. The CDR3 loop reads CAITMFQGSSYEQYF. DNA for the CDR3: TGTGCCATCACCATGTTCCAGGGGAGCTCCTACGAGCAGTACTTC.

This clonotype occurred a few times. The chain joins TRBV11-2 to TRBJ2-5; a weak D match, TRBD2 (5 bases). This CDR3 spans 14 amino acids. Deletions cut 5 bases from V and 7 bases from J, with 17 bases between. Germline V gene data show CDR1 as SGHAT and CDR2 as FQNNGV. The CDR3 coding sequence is TGTGCCAGCAGCCGGGCTTCTATCCGGGGGACCCAGTACTTC. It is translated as CASSRASIRGTQYF.

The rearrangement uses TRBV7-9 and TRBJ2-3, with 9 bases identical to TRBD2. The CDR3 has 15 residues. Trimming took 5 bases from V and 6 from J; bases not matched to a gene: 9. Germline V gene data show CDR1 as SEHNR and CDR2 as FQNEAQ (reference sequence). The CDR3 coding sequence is TGTGCCAGCAGCCTAGAAGCGGGGGGCTGGGATACGCAGTATTTT. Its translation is CASSLEAGGWDTQYF.

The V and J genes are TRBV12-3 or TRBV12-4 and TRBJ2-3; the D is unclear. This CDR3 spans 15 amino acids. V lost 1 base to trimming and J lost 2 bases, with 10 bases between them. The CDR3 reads CASSLVQVSTDTQYF. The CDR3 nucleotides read TGTGCCAGCAGTTTAGTGCAGGTTTCCACAGATACGCAGTATTTT.

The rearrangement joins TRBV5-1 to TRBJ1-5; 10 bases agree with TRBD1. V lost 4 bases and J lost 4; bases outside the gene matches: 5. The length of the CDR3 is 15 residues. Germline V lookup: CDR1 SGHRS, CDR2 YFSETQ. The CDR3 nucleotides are TGCGCCAGCAGCCCCGGGACAGGGGATAATCAGCCCCAGCATTTT. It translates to CASSPGTGDNQPQHF. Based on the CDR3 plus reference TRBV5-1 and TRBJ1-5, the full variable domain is KAGVTQTPRYLIKTRGQQVTLSCSPISGHRSVSWYQQTPGQGLQFLFEYFSETQRNKGNFPGRFSGRQFSNSRSEMNVSTLELGDSALYLCASSPGTGDNQPQHFGDGTRLSIL.

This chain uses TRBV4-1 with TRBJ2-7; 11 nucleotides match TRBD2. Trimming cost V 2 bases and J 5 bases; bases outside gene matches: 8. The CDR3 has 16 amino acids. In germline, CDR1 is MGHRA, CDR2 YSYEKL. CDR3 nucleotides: TGCGCCAGCAGCCAACTATTAGCGGGAGGGCTGAACGAGCAGTACTTC. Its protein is CASSQLLAGGLNEQYF.

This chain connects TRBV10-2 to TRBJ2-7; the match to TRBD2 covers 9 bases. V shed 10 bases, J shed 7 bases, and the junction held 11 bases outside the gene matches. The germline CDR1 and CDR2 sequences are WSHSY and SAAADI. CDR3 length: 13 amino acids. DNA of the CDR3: TGCGCCACCCGGACTAGCGAGATGCGGGAGCAGTACTTC. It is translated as CATRTSEMREQYF.

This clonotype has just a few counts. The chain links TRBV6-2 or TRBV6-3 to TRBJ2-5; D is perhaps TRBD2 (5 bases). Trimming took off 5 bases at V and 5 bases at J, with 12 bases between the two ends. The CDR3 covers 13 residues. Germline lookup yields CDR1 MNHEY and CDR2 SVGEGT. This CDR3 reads CASSDLAVETQYF. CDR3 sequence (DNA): TGTGCCAGCAGTGATCTAGCCGTCGAGACCCAGTACTTC.

CDR3 sequence: CASSDYWGQGDTEAFF. The CDR3 bases are TGTGCCAGCAGTGACTACTGGGGACAGGGGGACACTGAAGCTTTCTTT. The rearrangement uses TRBV6-1 and TRBJ1-1; 11 nucleotides match TRBD1. This CDR3 comprises 16 residues. The V segment lost 3 bases and the J segment 3 bases; nucleotides outside the gene matches: 6. Per the germline V gene, CDR1 is MNHNS and CDR2 is SASEGT.

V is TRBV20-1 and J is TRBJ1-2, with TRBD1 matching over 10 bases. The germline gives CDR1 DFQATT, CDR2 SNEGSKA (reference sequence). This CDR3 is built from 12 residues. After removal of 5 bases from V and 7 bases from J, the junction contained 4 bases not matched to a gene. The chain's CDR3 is CSAQDRGSGYTF. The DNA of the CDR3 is TGCAGTGCTCAGGACAGGGGGTCTGGCTACACCTTC.

The CDR3 sequence: CASSSGLAGGGAGELFF. CDR3 sequence (DNA): TGTGCCAGCAGCTCCGGACTAGCGGGAGGAGGGGCCGGGGAGCTGTTTTTT. The chain has TRBV6-6 and TRBJ2-2; 14 nucleotides line up with TRBD2. The CDR3 runs 17 residues. The junction had 9 bases not matched to a gene; V was cut back by 6 bases and J by 6 bases. Germline V gene lookup returns CDR1 MNHNY and CDR2 SVGAGI (reference sequence).

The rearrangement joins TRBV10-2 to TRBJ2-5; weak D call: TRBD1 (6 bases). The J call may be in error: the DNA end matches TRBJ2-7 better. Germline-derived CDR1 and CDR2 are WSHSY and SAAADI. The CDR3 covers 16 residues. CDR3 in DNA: TGCGCCAGCAGTGGATCGGACAGTTTGACTAAGTACGAGCAGTACTTC. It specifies CASSGSDSLTKYEQYF.

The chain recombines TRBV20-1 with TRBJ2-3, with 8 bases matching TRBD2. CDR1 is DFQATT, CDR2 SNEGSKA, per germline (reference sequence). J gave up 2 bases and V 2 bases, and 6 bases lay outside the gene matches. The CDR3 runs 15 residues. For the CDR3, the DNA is TGCAGTGCTAGACTTACTAGCGGTAACACAGATACGCAGTATTTT. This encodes CSARLTSGNTDTQYF.

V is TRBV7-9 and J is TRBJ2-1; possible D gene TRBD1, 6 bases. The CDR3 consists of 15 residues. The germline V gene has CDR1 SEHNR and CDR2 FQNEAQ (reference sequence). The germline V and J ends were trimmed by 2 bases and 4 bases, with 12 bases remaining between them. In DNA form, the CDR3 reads TGTGCCAGCAGCTTAAGGGGGAGCAGGTACAATGAGCAGTTCTTC. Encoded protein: CASSLRGSRYNEQFF.